The T cell receptor (beta chain) described here comes from a study of vaccination effects on CD4 cells after COVID-19. Method: immunoSEQ multiplex PCR; TCRdb's copy keeps in-frame clones and lacks some. The sample shows approximately 15,000 clones, 70% to 80% of them seen only once. Concerning this clone: Its specificity is unknown.

Between the trimmed V and J ends, which lost 0 bases and 9 bases, there was a span of 6 bases. The V gene's germline CDR1 is LNHNV and CDR2 YYDKDF (reference sequence). This CDR3 has 12 amino acids. ViraFEST assay sequencing came after antigen-specific CD4+ T cells were expanded with viral peptide pools. With roughly 9 days of culture completed, CD4+ T cells were isolated. Vaccination of participants consisted of two doses of either the BNT162b2 or mRNA-1273 vaccine. The sequence came from a human donor who received a COVID-19 vaccine. Sequenced material: CD4+ T cells from PBMCs cultured with HCoV-NL63 spike peptides, taken after COVID-19 vaccination. The J gene is TRBJ2-1, the V gene TRBV15; D call uncertain. The CDR3 loop is CATSRDFGEQFF. CDR3 bases: TGTGCCACCAGCAGAGATTTTGGTGAGCAGTTCTTC.